A single sample gave rise to the 30 T cell receptor beta chains below, sequenced in a study of T cell repertoires in cytomegalovirus infection. The antigens for these receptors are not known. Each CDR3 protein gets one entry after TCRdb re-called the reads with MiXCR. The data show 250,000 to 300,000 distinct CDR3 sequences, roughly 21% seen once. The source material was cultured PBMCs, sampled from culture after CMV antigen stimulation. The receptors here all came from a human donor in good health (CMV status not recorded). Some clones in this sample may be carry-over from other donors' samples.

This clonotype was counted between two and nine times. The V and J genes are TRBV5-1 and TRBJ2-1; 13 bases map to TRBD2. With 2 bases clipped from V and 3 bases from J, the junction kept 8 bases outside the gene matches. The germline CDR1 and CDR2 sequences are SGHRS and YFSETQ. This CDR3 spans 18 amino acids. CDR3 region: CASSFLGTSGTLYNEQFF. The CDR3 DNA reads as TGCGCCAGCAGCTTCTTGGGGACTAGCGGGACCCTCTACAATGAGCAGTTCTTC.

This clonotype showed up just a few times. The V and J genes are TRBV20-1 and TRBJ2-1, with 7 bases identical to TRBD2. The V and J ends lost 6 bases and 3 bases, in that order; junction bases with no gene match: 5. From germline, CDR1 is DFQATT and CDR2 SNEGSKA (reference sequence). This CDR3 comprises 13 residues. As DNA, the CDR3 is TGCAGTGCACGGGGACTAAACTACAATGAGCAGTTCTTC. It encodes CSARGLNYNEQFF.

The V and J genes are TRBV20-1 and TRBJ1-1; D is undetermined. Trimming took 6 bases from V and 2 from J, leaving 7 bases between them. Germline V gene sequence: CDR1 DFQATT, CDR2 SNEGSKA (reference sequence). The CDR3 has 11 residues. The CDR3 DNA reads as TGCAGTGCCGAAGGAAACACTGAAGCTTTCTTT. It codes for CSAEGNTEAFF.

This clonotype was picked up many times. The chain uses TRBV7-8 and TRBJ2-1, with 7 bases fitting TRBD2. The CDR3 consists of 15 residues. Trimming at V came to 0 bases and at J to 5 bases, leaving 4 bases not matched to a gene. Per germline, CDR1 SGHVS and CDR2 FQNEAQ. CDR3 residues: CASSLASGIHNEQFF. CDR3 coding DNA: TGTGCCAGCAGCTTAGCGAGCGGGATTCACAATGAGCAGTTCTTC.

This clonotype was observed at least ten times. The CDR3 protein is CASSRTRVSGNTIYF. CDR3 nucleotide sequence: TGTGCCAGCAGCAGAACGAGGGTCTCTGGAAACACCATATATTTT. This chain uses TRBV7-2 with TRBJ1-3; the D is unclear. Trimming removed 5 bases from V and 0 bases from J, with 11 bases in between. The CDR3 extends over 15 amino acids. CDR1 SGHTA and CDR2 FQGNSA come from the germline V gene.

This clonotype was counted ten times or more. V and J are TRBV7-6 and TRBJ2-1; 7 nucleotides agree with TRBD2. CDR3 length: 12 residues. J was trimmed by 9 bases and V by 4 bases; bases with no gene match: 3. Germline V gives CDR1 SGHVS, CDR2 FNYEAQ. CDR3 loop: CASSWGGGEQFF. CDR3 nucleotide sequence: TGTGCCAGCAGCTGGGGGGGTGGTGAGCAGTTCTTC.

This clonotype was detected only a few times. The chain couples TRBV27 to TRBJ1-2, with 8 positions matching TRBD1. V shed 6 bases, J shed 7 bases, and the junction held 10 bases outside the gene matches. The CDR3 has 14 amino acids. Germline V gene data show CDR1 as MNHEY and CDR2 as SMNVEV (reference sequence). In nucleotides, the CDR3 is TGTGCCAGCAGGCCGGACAGGGTGAATGGTGGCTACACCTTC. It is translated as CASRPDRVNGGYTF.

This clonotype showed up just a few times. This chain connects TRBV5-4 to TRBJ2-5; 7 nucleotides line up with TRBD1. V dropped 0 bases and J dropped 3; count of bases not matched to a gene: 2. This CDR3 comprises 14 residues. The germline V gene has CDR1 SGHNT and CDR2 YYREEE (reference sequence). In nucleotides, the CDR3 is TGTGCCAGCAGCTTGGACAGGGGCGAAGAGACCCAGTACTTC. This codes for CASSLDRGEETQYF.

At least ten counts were recorded for this clonotype. The chain is built from TRBV20-1 and TRBJ2-4; D might be TRBD1 (6 bases). The V and J ends lost 2 bases and 2 bases respectively, with 19 bases between them. This CDR3 is 17 amino acids long. In germline, CDR1 is DFQATT, CDR2 SNEGSKA (reference sequence). The CDR3 coding sequence is TGCAGTGCTAGAACACAAGGGGGAGTACGGTCCAAAAACATTCAGTACTTC. As protein: CSARTQGGVRSKNIQYF.

This clonotype has more than one count but fewer than ten. CDR3 in DNA: TGTGCCAGCAGAACCGGGACAACTTACGGGAACACCGGGGAGCTGTTTTTT. Translation: CASRTGTTYGNTGELFF. V gene TRBV6-1 combines with J gene TRBJ2-2; maybe TRBD1 (6 bases). V was cut by 6 bases and J by 1 base, with 18 bases left in between. The CDR3 totals 17 residues. Per the germline V gene, CDR1 is MNHNS and CDR2 is SASEGT.

The chain couples TRBV6-6 to TRBJ1-5, with 11 bases aligning to TRBD1. CDR1 is MNHNY and CDR2 is SVGAGI in the germline V gene (reference sequence). The CDR3 is 14 residues long. V lost 6 bases and J lost 7; bases outside the gene matches: 5. The DNA of the CDR3 is TGTGCCAGCAGCCACCGGACAGGGGGCCAGCCCCAGCATTTT. Translated: CASSHRTGGQPQHF.

This sequence joins TRBV20-1 and TRBJ1-5; no reliable D call. V lost 1 base and J lost 0, with 13 bases in between. Germline CDR1 reads DFQATT; CDR2 reads SNEGSKA (reference sequence). This CDR3 comprises 16 residues. In nucleotides, the CDR3 is TGCAGTGCTAGAGTAACACAGACTTATAGCAATCAGCCCCAGCATTTT. Protein product: CSARVTQTYSNQPQHF.

This clonotype was counted only a few times. J is TRBJ2-4 and V is TRBV12-3 or TRBV12-4, with D maybe TRBD1 (5 bases). This CDR3 is 15 amino acids long. V dropped 7 bases and J dropped 2 bases, with 15 bases sitting between them. The CDR3 sequence is CASTDQQGPKNIQYF. The CDR3, as DNA: TGTGCCAGCACCGACCAGCAGGGTCCCAAAAACATTCAGTACTTC.

The gene calls are TRBV28 and TRBJ2-4; TRBD1 aligns across 8 bases. CDR1 and CDR2 (germline): MDHEN, SYDVKM. The CDR3 runs 15 residues. The V segment lost 5 bases and the J segment 8 bases; nucleotides outside the gene matches: 11. This chain's CDR3 is CASSPSGTGGHIQYF. The CDR3, as DNA: TGTGCCAGCAGTCCCTCCGGGACAGGAGGGCACATTCAGTACTTC.

This clonotype has more than one count but fewer than ten. The CDR3 loop is CASSLTGSVGEAFF. CDR3 in DNA: TGTGCCAGCAGTTTGACAGGTTCCGTGGGCGAAGCTTTCTTT. The chain links TRBV12-3 or TRBV12-4 to TRBJ1-1; D is possibly TRBD1 (6 bases). Between the trimmed V and J ends, which lost 3 bases and 8 bases, there was a span of 16 bases. The CDR3 consists of 14 residues.

The table lists this clonotype with a few counts. The chain combines TRBV11-2 with TRBJ2-1, with unresolved D. V was clipped by 2 bases and J by 6 bases, with 11 bases between them. Germline CDR1 is SGHAT and CDR2 is FQNNGV. The CDR3 is made up of 14 amino acids. This CDR3 reads CASSLSSTGNEQFF. The CDR3 DNA reads as TGTGCCAGCAGCTTATCTTCTACGGGCAATGAGCAGTTCTTC. Supplemented by reference TRBV11-2 and TRBJ2-1, the full variable domain reads EAGVAQSPRYKIIEKRQSVAFWCNPISGHATLYWYQQILGQGPKLLIQFQNNGVVDDSQLPKDRFSAERLKGVDSTLKIQPAKLEDSAVYLCASSLSSTGNEQFFGPGTRLTVL.

The CDR3 loop is CASSPRQASDTQYF. CDR3 DNA sequence: TGTGCCAGCAGCCCTAGACAGGCCTCCGATACGCAGTATTTT. This rearrangement joins TRBV5-4 to TRBJ2-3; D perhaps matches TRBD1 (6 bases). CDR1 and CDR2 from the germline V gene are SGHNT and YYREEE (reference sequence). V lost 4 bases to trimming and J lost 6 bases, with 15 bases between them. The CDR3 loop spans 14 amino acids.

The rearrangement joins TRBV28 to TRBJ2-3; 10 bases agree with TRBD2. V gave up 3 bases and J gave up 2 bases; unmatched junction bases: 14. This CDR3 region has 19 residues. The germline V gene has CDR1 MDHEN and CDR2 SYDVKM. This CDR3 reads CASSFAPASGSWSTDTQYF. CDR3 nucleotide sequence: TGTGCCAGCAGTTTTGCCCCGGCTAGCGGGAGTTGGTCCACAGATACGCAGTATTTT.

V is TRBV11-2 and J is TRBJ2-5; D gene ambiguous. This CDR3 spans 14 amino acids. The germline gives CDR1 SGHAT, CDR2 FQNNGV. The V end was cut by 3 bases, the J end by 1 base, with 9 bases between. The CDR3 loop is CASSFQAGQETQYF. As DNA, the CDR3 is TGTGCCAGCAGCTTTCAGGCTGGCCAAGAGACCCAGTACTTC.

This clonotype was seen a few times. The rearrangement joins TRBV4-3 to TRBJ2-1, with 15 bases fitting TRBD2. CDR3 length: 17 residues. The junction had 10 bases not matched to a gene; V was cut back by 4 bases and J by 9 bases. From germline, CDR1 is LGHNA and CDR2 YSLEER. The CDR3 sequence is CASSRQPRTSGRGEQFF. The CDR3 coding sequence is TGCGCCAGCAGCCGCCAACCCCGGACTAGCGGGAGGGGTGAGCAGTTCTTC.

The CDR3 spells CASSIVGGDTGYTF. DNA of the CDR3: TGTGCCAGTAGTATTGTGGGTGGAGATACTGGCTACACCTTC. The rearrangement uses TRBV19 and TRBJ1-2, with D unclear. CDR1 is LNHDA and CDR2 is SQIVND in the germline V gene (reference sequence). The CDR3 sequence is 14 residues long. V lost 3 bases and J lost 7, with 15 bases in between.

The sample holds a few counts of this clonotype. The CDR3, as DNA: TGTGCCAGCAGCCGATCTCCATGGGTCTCGTCGGACAATGAGCAGTTCTTC. Amino acids: CASSRSPWVSSDNEQFF. This chain joins TRBV5-5 and TRBJ2-1, with no clear D. The CDR3 totals 17 residues. Trimming shortened V by 4 bases and J by 5 bases, and 22 bases separated the two germline ends. Looked up from germline, CDR1 is SGHKS and CDR2 is YYEKEE (reference sequence).

This clonotype was found many times. V usage is TRBV7-2 and J usage is TRBJ1-2, with unresolved D. The V gene's germline CDR1 is SGHTA and CDR2 FQGNSA. CDR3 length: 15 residues. Trimming took 3 bases from V and 7 from J, leaving 18 bases between them. This chain's CDR3 is CASSFLWTDTSGYTF. The CDR3 region has the DNA TGTGCCAGCAGCTTCCTTTGGACGGATACAAGTGGCTACACCTTC. Full variable domain (missing parts from reference TRBV7-2 and TRBJ1-2): GAGVSQSPSNKVTEKGKDVELRCDPISGHTALYWYRQSLGQGLEFLIYFQGNSAPDKSGLPSDRFSAERTGGSVSTLTIQRTQQEDSAVYLCASSFLWTDTSGYTFGSGTRLTVV.

The J gene is TRBJ1-2, the V gene TRBV29-1; 7 nucleotides line up with TRBD1. Germline CDR1 SQVTM, CDR2 ANQGSEA. The CDR3 loop spans 14 amino acids. The V and J ends lost 2 bases and 3 bases, in that order; junction bases with no gene match: 6. CDR3: CSVEKGGDYYGYTF. The DNA of the CDR3 is TGCAGCGTTGAAAAAGGGGGCGATTACTATGGCTACACCTTC. Based on the CDR3 plus reference TRBV29-1 and TRBJ1-2, the full variable domain is SAVISQKPSRDICQRGTSLTIQCQVDSQVTMMFWYRQQPGQSLTLIATANQGSEATYESGFVIDKFPISRPNLTFSTLTVSNMSPEDSSIYLCSVEKGGDYYGYTFGSGTRLTVV.

This clonotype was seen a few times. This rearrangement joins TRBV24-1 to TRBJ2-3, with D unresolved. Germline V gene sequence: CDR1 KGHDR, CDR2 SFDVKD. The CDR3 is made up of 13 amino acids. V lost 3 bases, J lost 6 bases, and 9 bases lay in between. CDR3 in amino acids: CATSDDPADTQYF. The DNA of the CDR3 is TGTGCCACCAGTGATGACCCGGCTGATACGCAGTATTTT.

The rearrangement links TRBV6-5 to TRBJ2-4; the match to TRBD2 covers 9 bases. This CDR3 has 19 residues. Germline lookup yields CDR1 MNHEY and CDR2 SVGAGI. Losses at the gene ends were 6 bases for V and 0 bases for J; bases not matched to a gene: 15. In nucleotides, the CDR3 is TGTGCCAGCAGATCCCCCGGCCTAGCGGGGACCCCAGCCAAAAACATTCAGTACTTC. Translated, it gives CASRSPGLAGTPAKNIQYF.

This clonotype was picked up many times. The V call is TRBV6-2 or TRBV6-3, the J call TRBJ2-7; 10 nucleotides align to TRBD2. The V gene's germline CDR1 is MNHEY and CDR2 SVGEGT. This CDR3 has 14 amino acids. V lost 7 bases to trimming and J lost 3 bases; unmatched junction nucleotides: 6. In nucleotides, the CDR3 is TGTGCCAGCAACCCAGCGGGAGGGAGCTACGAGCAGTACTTC. Its protein is CASNPAGGSYEQYF.

The V call is TRBV7-6, the J call TRBJ2-7; D remains unclear. Germline V gene data show CDR1 as SGHVS and CDR2 as FNYEAQ. CDR3 length: 14 residues. The V gene lost 5 bases and the J gene lost 0 bases, with 11 bases spanning the gap. This chain's CDR3 is CASSPTGRSYEQYF. CDR3 coding DNA: TGTGCCAGCAGCCCGACGGGCCGCTCCTACGAGCAGTACTTC.

The chain joins TRBV12-3 or TRBV12-4 to TRBJ1-2; 8 positions agree with TRBD1. The CDR3 is made up of 13 amino acids. The trim removed 6 bases at V and 6 bases at J, leaving 6 bases unmatched. CDR3: CASRKTGVDGYTF. DNA for the CDR3: TGTGCCAGCAGGAAGACAGGGGTTGATGGCTACACCTTC.

This clonotype was counted many times. The chain uses TRBV7-2 and TRBJ2-7; D possibly corresponds to TRBD1 (5 bases). V was pared by 5 bases and J by 5 bases, with 16 bases between. This CDR3 spans 14 amino acids. Germline V gene data show CDR1 as SGHTA and CDR2 as FQGNSA. DNA for the CDR3: TGTGCCAGCAGCCCGCAGGGCATTGGGAACGAGCAGTACTTC. Protein product: CASSPQGIGNEQYF. The full variable domain, its missing parts supplied by reference TRBV7-2 and TRBJ2-7, is GAGVSQSPSNKVTEKGKDVELRCDPISGHTALYWYRQSLGQGLEFLIYFQGNSAPDKSGLPSDRFSAERTGGSVSTLTIQRTQQEDSAVYLCASSPQGIGNEQYFGPGTRLTVT.